A single sample is the source of the 26 T cell receptor beta chains below, sequenced in a study of blood T cell repertoires in COVID-19. Clones were read by immunoSEQ multiplex PCR, and TCRdb kept only the in-frame ones, dropping some. The table lists 250,000 to 300,000 clones, over 75% of them singletons. Specimen: peripheral blood. Receptors originate from a man aged 50-59 years with active or convalescent COVID-19.

This clone was seen just once. This chain uses TRBV28 with TRBJ1-1, with D tentatively TRBD1 (6 bases). The CDR3 consists of 18 residues. Germline V gene sequence: CDR1 MDHEN, CDR2 SYDVKM. Trimming left V 4 bases short and J 4 bases short, with 25 bases between. The CDR3 protein is CASSSRILTGATFTEAFF. Here the CDR3 DNA reads TGTGCCAGCAGTTCAAGAATACTGACAGGAGCGACTTTCACTGAAGCTTTCTTT.

The rearrangement uses TRBV30 and TRBJ1-1; TRBD1 aligns across 8 bases. CDR1 is GTSNPN and CDR2 is SVGIG in the germline V gene (reference sequence). The CDR3 extends over 14 amino acids. V was clipped by 3 bases and J by 4 bases; unmatched bases: 7. The CDR3: CAWSTGGGTTEAFF. CDR3 sequence (DNA): TGTGCCTGGAGCACAGGGGGGGGGACCACTGAAGCTTTCTTT.

The rearrangement joins TRBV6-5 to TRBJ1-6, with D tentatively TRBD1 (6 bases). Between the trimmed V and J ends, which lost 4 bases and 7 bases, there was a span of 17 bases. The germline CDR1 and CDR2 sequences are MNHEY and SVGAGI. This CDR3 spans 16 amino acids. In DNA, the CDR3 is TGTGCCAGCAGTTCCCAAGACAGGATAGGCAATTCACCCCTCCACTTT. Translating it yields CASSSQDRIGNSPLHF.

This chain uses TRBV14 with TRBJ2-7, with a possible D match to TRBD1 (6 bases). This CDR3 contains 15 residues. Germline V lookup: CDR1 SGHDN, CDR2 FVKESK. Trimming shortened V by 5 bases and J by 2 bases, and 16 bases separated the two germline ends. The CDR3 protein is CASSAAERGTYEQYF. CDR3 nucleotide sequence: TGTGCCAGCAGCGCGGCTGAGAGGGGGACCTACGAGCAGTACTTC.

The rearrangement uses TRBV7-3 and TRBJ2-3; 7 bases agree with TRBD2. Germline V gives CDR1 SGHTA, CDR2 FQGTGA. This CDR3 comprises 16 residues. J lost 1 base, V lost 5 bases, and 9 bases had no gene match. For the CDR3, the DNA is TGTGCCAGCAGCCCGGGGAGACTAGCCGGCACAGATACGCAGTATTTT. Translating gives CASSPGRLAGTDTQYF.

This clone was seen a single time. This chain links TRBV30 with TRBJ1-2; D is perhaps TRBD1 (5 bases). CDR1 is GTSNPN and CDR2 is SVGIG in the germline V gene (reference sequence). The V and J ends lost 3 bases and 2 bases respectively, with 13 bases between them. There are 14 residues in the CDR3. The CDR3 region has the DNA TGTGCCTGGAGGTGGGGCAGTGGGAACTATGGCTACACCTTC. It yields the protein CAWRWGSGNYGYTF.

This clone has only a few counts. The J gene is TRBJ1-3, the V gene TRBV2; a weak D match, TRBD1 (5 bases). CDR3 length equals 15 residues. Germline CDR1 is SNHLY and CDR2 is FYNNEI. Deletions cut 2 bases from V and 7 bases from J, with 15 bases between. Written as DNA, the CDR3 is TGTGCCAGCAGTGAACAGGGCGCGGATGGGAACACCATATATTTT. It translates to CASSEQGADGNTIYF.

This clone appeared a few times. The chain joins TRBV4-3 to TRBJ2-1; TRBD2 matches 8 bases. J gave up 4 bases and V 2 bases, and 7 bases lay outside the gene matches. Germline-derived CDR1 and CDR2 are LGHNA and YSLEER. CDR3 length: 16 residues. The CDR3 here is CASSQYSGTGYNEQFF. The CDR3, as DNA: TGCGCCAGCAGCCAATATAGCGGGACGGGTTACAATGAGCAGTTCTTC.

This sequence joins TRBV3-1 (or the pseudogene TRBV3-2) and TRBJ2-7; TRBD1 might be the D (6 bases). The CDR3 is made up of 13 amino acids. The germline V gene encodes CDR1 LGHDT and CDR2 YNNKEL (reference sequence). V lost 1 base, J lost 6 bases, and 10 bases lay in between. CDR3 in amino acids: CASSQGLGAEQYF. The CDR3 bases are TGTGCCAGCAGCCAAGGATTGGGGGCCGAGCAGTACTTC.

This clone was observed a few times. The CDR3 DNA sequence: TGTGCCAGTAGTATAGCACAGCCTGTGGGCCAGCCCCAGCATTTT. The encoded protein is CASSIAQPVGQPQHF. The chain joins TRBV19 to TRBJ1-5; no reliable D call. The germline V and J ends were trimmed by 1 base and 7 bases, with 14 bases remaining between them. Per the germline V gene, CDR1 is LNHDA and CDR2 is SQIVND (reference sequence). This CDR3 spans 15 amino acids.

The chain links TRBV28 to TRBJ1-2; 12 bases line up with TRBD1. Germline CDR1 reads MDHEN; CDR2 reads SYDVKM. The V segment lost 4 bases and the J segment 7 bases; nucleotides outside the gene matches: 4. This CDR3 comprises 14 residues. The CDR3 coding sequence is TGTGCCAGCAGTTCGGGACAGGGGGCGCTTGGCTACACCTTC. Translating it yields CASSSGQGALGYTF.

The gene calls are TRBV6-1 and TRBJ2-1; 13 nucleotides line up with TRBD2. The V segment lost 3 bases and the J segment 7 bases; nucleotides outside the gene matches: 12. CDR3 length: 18 residues. Germline-derived CDR1 and CDR2 are MNHNS and SASEGT. CDR3 nucleotide sequence: TGTGCCAGCAGTGAGACTAGCGGGAGGACGGGTGGTGTGAATGAGCAGTTCTTC. Translated: CASSETSGRTGGVNEQFF.

The J gene is TRBJ1-6, the V gene TRBV6-6; a weak D match, TRBD1 (5 bases). V was cut by 2 bases and J by 9 bases, with 11 bases left in between. The CDR3 consists of 14 residues. Germline-derived CDR1 and CDR2 are MNHNY and SVGAGI (reference sequence). This CDR3 reads CASSYGQGGSPLHF. The CDR3 DNA follows: TGTGCCAGCAGTTACGGTCAGGGCGGTTCACCCCTCCACTTT.

The V and J genes are TRBV28 and TRBJ1-4; tentative D call: TRBD1 (5 bases). There are 16 residues in the CDR3. V was pared by 2 bases and J by 0 bases, with 10 bases between. Germline V lookup: CDR1 MDHEN, CDR2 SYDVKM. CDR3 protein: CASSLRGVATNEKLFF. CDR3 in DNA: TGTGCCAGCAGTTTAAGGGGTGTCGCAACTAATGAAAAACTGTTTTTT.

The chain recombines TRBV12-3 or TRBV12-4 with TRBJ1-1; D remains ambiguous. There are 13 residues in the CDR3. Trimming cost V 3 bases and J 4 bases, with 9 bases left between them. The CDR3 loop reads CASSFGGITEAFF. CDR3 in DNA: TGTGCCAGCAGTTTTGGAGGGATCACTGAAGCTTTCTTT.

The chain combines TRBV10-3 with TRBJ2-1, with TRBD2 identical over 8 bases. This CDR3 region has 13 residues. CDR1 ENHRY and CDR2 SYGVKD come from the germline V gene. J lost 8 bases, V lost 0 bases, and 0 bases had no gene match. The CDR3 nucleotides are TGTGCCATCAGTGAGTCAGCGGGAGATGAGCAGTTCTTC. It specifies CAISESAGDEQFF.

The V and J genes are TRBV14 and TRBJ2-5, with a possible D match to TRBD2 (6 bases). Germline V gene data show CDR1 as SGHDN and CDR2 as FVKESK. The CDR3 totals 14 residues. Trimming cost V 0 bases and J 4 bases, with 9 bases left between them. DNA for the CDR3: TGTGCCAGCAGCCAAGACCTAGCGCGAGAGACCCAGTACTTC. The encoded protein is CASSQDLARETQYF.

The CDR3 coding sequence is TGTGCCAGTAGTATCACCCTGGCAGTGAACACTGAAGCTTTCTTT. It yields the protein CASSITLAVNTEAFF. The rearrangement joins TRBV19 to TRBJ1-1, with D unresolved. Trimming left V 3 bases short and J 0 bases short, with 11 bases between. Germline CDR1 and CDR2: LNHDA and SQIVND (reference sequence). This CDR3 region has 15 residues.

The chain uses TRBV11-2 and TRBJ2-2, with 8 nucleotides matching TRBD2. The CDR3 is made up of 17 amino acids. CDR1 and CDR2 from the germline V gene are SGHAT and FQNNGV. Trimming cost V 5 bases and J 5 bases; bases outside gene matches: 13. Here the CDR3 DNA reads TGTGCCAGCAGCCTGGGGGGCGGCGGGAGGTTGACCGGGGAGCTGTTTTTT. It specifies CASSLGGGGRLTGELFF.

This clone has a count of ten or more. CDR3 sequence: CASSPRAGELFF. The CDR3 nucleotides are TGTGCCAGTAGTCCCAGGGCAGGGGAGCTGTTTTTT. The chain links TRBV19 to TRBJ2-2; possible D gene TRBD1, 5 bases. Germline loops: CDR1 LNHDA, CDR2 SQIVND (reference sequence). The CDR3 length is 12 residues. Trimming took 5 bases from V and 8 from J, leaving 9 bases between them.

The chain couples TRBV6-1 to TRBJ2-3; possibly TRBD2 for D (5 bases). The germline gives CDR1 MNHNS, CDR2 SASEGT. V was trimmed by 3 bases and J by 3 bases, leaving 13 bases between them. CDR3 length: 15 amino acids. The DNA of the CDR3 is TGTGCCAGCAGTGATGGGAACAGAGGGACAGATACGCAGTATTTT. Its translation is CASSDGNRGTDTQYF.

This clone was counted at least ten times. Within the sample, other DNA sequences also encode this same CDR3. The V and J genes are TRBV7-3 and TRBJ1-1; D is ambiguous. V was pared by 2 bases and J by 3 bases, with 7 bases between. Germline V gives CDR1 SGHTA, CDR2 FQGTGA. This CDR3 is built from 13 residues. CDR3 coding DNA: TGTGCCAGCAGCTTACGGGGAGACACTGAAGCTTTCTTT. The encoded protein is CASSLRGDTEAFF.

The chain joins TRBV12-3 or TRBV12-4 to TRBJ2-2; a possible D gene is TRBD1 (6 bases). The germline V and J ends were trimmed by 6 bases and 7 bases, with 9 bases remaining between them. The CDR3 has 12 amino acids. CDR3: CASRRDNGELFF. CDR3 bases: TGTGCCAGCAGACGGGACAACGGGGAGCTGTTTTTT.

This rearrangement joins TRBV7-2 to TRBJ2-3; D unresolved. The CDR3 contains 13 residues. CDR1 and CDR2 (germline): SGHTA, FQGNSA. Trimming pared 2 bases from V and 3 bases from J, leaving 6 bases between. The CDR3 region is CASSLLMTDTQYF. CDR3 nucleotide sequence: TGTGCCAGCAGCTTACTAATGACAGATACGCAGTATTTT.

This clone was counted once. The J gene is TRBJ2-1, the V gene TRBV4-1; 13 bases align to TRBD2. The CDR3 covers 20 residues. Germline CDR1 MGHRA, CDR2 YSYEKL. The junction had 13 bases not matched to a gene; V was cut back by 2 bases and J by 3 bases. DNA of the CDR3: TGCGCCAGCAGCCAAATCGGGACTAGCGGGAAGCCACTTCTCTACAATGAGCAGTTCTTC. It codes for CASSQIGTSGKPLLYNEQFF.

The V call is TRBV30, the J call TRBJ1-4; D unresolved. The germline V and J ends were trimmed by 2 bases and 3 bases, with 7 bases remaining between them. CDR1 and CDR2 (germline): GTSNPN, SVGIG (reference sequence). CDR3 length: 13 residues. CDR3 in DNA: TGTGCCTGGAGTTTGTCGTCTAATGAAAAACTGTTTTTT. It encodes CAWSLSSNEKLFF.